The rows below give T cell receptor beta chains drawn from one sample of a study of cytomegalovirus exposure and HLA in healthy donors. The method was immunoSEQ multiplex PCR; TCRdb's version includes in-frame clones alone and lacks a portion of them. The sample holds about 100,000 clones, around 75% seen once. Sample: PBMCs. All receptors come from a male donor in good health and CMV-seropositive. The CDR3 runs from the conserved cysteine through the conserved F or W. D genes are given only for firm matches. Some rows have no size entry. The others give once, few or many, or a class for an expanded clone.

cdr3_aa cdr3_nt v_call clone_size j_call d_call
CASGTSPNTGELFF TGTGCCAGCGGGACTAGCCCGAACACCGGGGAGCTGTTTTTT TRBV9 - TRBJ2-2 TRBD2
CAWSAGGTGNNEQFF TGTGCCTGGAGTGCGGGGGGGACTGGGAACAATGAGCAGTTCTTC TRBV30 - TRBJ2-1 TRBD2
CASSEGSGERGNYEQYF TGTGCCAGCAGTGAAGGGTCTGGCGAGCGGGGGAATTACGAGCAGTACTTC TRBV25-1 medium-sized TRBJ2-7 TRBD2
CASSLLTESGELFF TGCGCCAGCAGCCTCCTCACAGAGTCCGGGGAGCTGTTTTTT TRBV4-3 - TRBJ2-2 -
CASSYSWGRGQPQHF TGTGCCAGCAGTTACTCGTGGGGAAGGGGACAGCCCCAGCATTTT TRBV6-5 - TRBJ1-5 -
CAIQGQGYPQAFF TGTGCCATCCAGGGCCAGGGTTACCCCCAAGCTTTCTTT TRBV10-3 few TRBJ1-1 -
CASSRSGADTQYF TGTGCCAGCTCGCGTAGCGGCGCAGATACGCAGTATTTT TRBV4-2 - TRBJ2-3 -
CASSWRETQYF TGTGCCAGCAGTTGGCGGGAGACCCAGTACTTC TRBV11-2 - TRBJ2-5 -
CASSIPLPGDNTEAFF TGTGCCAGTAGTATACCTCTTCCGGGGGATAACACTGAAGCTTTCTTT TRBV19 - TRBJ1-1 -
CASSSTRQGGTEAFF TGTGCCAGCAGCTCCACTCGACAGGGAGGCACTGAAGCTTTCTTT TRBV7-8 few TRBJ1-1 TRBD1
CASSLAGLFGNTIYF TGTGCCAGCAGCTTGGCAGGGCTATTTGGAAACACCATATATTTT TRBV7-9 - TRBJ1-3 -
CAWSLTGTGAEQYF TGTGCCTGGAGTCTAACCGGGACAGGGGCCGAGCAGTACTTC TRBV30 - TRBJ2-7 TRBD1
CASRDTGAGEKLFF TGTGCCAGCAGGGACACAGGGGCTGGAGAAAAACTGTTTTTT TRBV27 - TRBJ1-4 TRBD1
CASSSIQQINTEAFF TGTGCCAGCAGCTCGATACAGCAAATTAACACTGAAGCTTTCTTT TRBV11-3 - TRBJ1-1 -
CASSSLSSGNTIYF TGTGCCAGCAGCTCCCTTAGCTCTGGAAACACCATATATTTT TRBV7-2 - TRBJ1-3 -
CASSPAVQSYEQYF TGTGCCAGCAGCCCGGCGGTGCAGTCCTACGAGCAGTACTTC TRBV5-6 - TRBJ2-7 -
CSATGTEGYTF TGCAGTGCTACCGGGACAGAAGGCTACACCTTC TRBV20-1 - TRBJ1-2 TRBD1
CASSLGLAGGWEQFF TGCGCCAGCAGCCTAGGGCTAGCGGGGGGGTGGGAGCAGTTCTTC TRBV4-3 - TRBJ2-1 TRBD2
CASSPPSGGLGTQYF TGTGCCAGCTCACCACCTAGCGGGGGGCTAGGGACCCAGTACTTC TRBV18 - TRBJ2-5 TRBD2
CAWSQNSYNEQFF TGTGCCTGGAGCCAGAACTCCTACAATGAGCAGTTCTTC TRBV30 - TRBJ2-1 -
CASSRGQGSGNTIYF TGTGCCAGCAGCCGCGGACAGGGCTCTGGAAACACCATATATTTT TRBV6-6 few TRBJ1-3 TRBD1
CASSESRQGNSPLHF TGTGCCAGCAGTGAATCGAGACAGGGTAATTCACCCCTCCACTTT TRBV2 few TRBJ1-6 TRBD1
CASSDKPTLSTGGAFF TGCGCCAGCAGCGATAAGCCGACTCTCTCAACGGGTGGGGCTTTCTTT TRBV4-3 - TRBJ1-1 -
CASTTIAGGQETQYF TGTGCCAGCACCACGATAGCGGGGGGACAAGAGACCCAGTACTTC TRBV6-1 - TRBJ2-5 TRBD2
CASRDTVNEKLFF TGTGCCTCCCGGGACACGGTCAATGAAAAACTGTTTTTT TRBV30 few TRBJ1-4 -
CASSLTRGATNEKLFF TGTGCCAGCAGCTTAACACGGGGGGCAACTAATGAAAAACTGTTTTTT TRBV7-9 - TRBJ1-4 -
CASSLESGGGETQYF TGCGCCAGCAGCTTAGAGAGCGGGGGGGGCGAGACCCAGTACTTC TRBV5-1 - TRBJ2-5 TRBD2
CASSYSRGRRNQPQHF TGTGCCAGCAGTTACTCCAGGGGGCGAAGGAATCAGCCCCAGCATTTT TRBV6-6 - TRBJ1-5 TRBD1
CASSSWGALGNEKLFF TGTGCCAGCAGCTCCTGGGGCGCCCTGGGGAATGAAAAACTGTTTTTT TRBV7-2 - TRBJ1-4 -
CASSQERASGGVEQYF TGCGCCAGCAGCCAAGAAAGGGCTAGCGGGGGGGTCGAGCAGTACTTC TRBV4-1 - TRBJ2-7 TRBD2
CASSVRGLATGEQFF TGTGCCAGCAGTGTACGGGGACTAGCGACGGGTGAGCAGTTCTTC TRBV2 - TRBJ2-1 TRBD2
CASSLDSNQPQHF TGTGCCAGCAGCTTGGACAGTAATCAGCCCCAGCATTTT TRBV7-3 - TRBJ1-5 -
CASSRSTSGGAGTDTQYF TGCGCCAGCAGCCGGAGCACTAGCGGGGGGGCCGGCACAGATACGCAGTATTTT TRBV5-1 - TRBJ2-3 TRBD2
CASSRLLGAGELFF TGTGCCAGCAGCCGGCTGCTCGGGGCCGGGGAGCTGTTTTTT TRBV14 - TRBJ2-2 -
CASSLRAGYGYGYTF TGTGCCAGCAGTTTAAGGGCAGGGTACGGCTATGGCTACACCTTC TRBV27 - TRBJ1-2 -
CASSLWTDFNEKLFF TGTGCCAGTAGCCTTTGGACAGACTTTAATGAAAAACTGTTTTTT TRBV19 - TRBJ1-4 -
CASTQGQGSYEQYF TGTGCCAGTACCCAGGGACAGGGGTCCTACGAGCAGTACTTC TRBV19 - TRBJ2-7 TRBD1
CASSPSGGATDTQYF TGCGCCAGCAGTCCTAGCGGAGGGGCGACAGATACGCAGTATTTT TRBV4-1 - TRBJ2-3 TRBD2
CASSEGRGGEKLFF TGCGCCAGCAGTGAGGGACGGGGAGGGGAAAAACTGTTTTTT TRBV10-2 - TRBJ1-4 -
CASSPVDQGTDTQYF TGCGCCAGCAGCCCCGTGGACCAGGGAACAGATACGCAGTATTTT TRBV5-1 - TRBJ2-3 -